Detailed here is one TCR beta chain. The sample comes from a study of blood T cells in healthy people across ages. With a J-beta primer mix and a sample-barcoded 5' primer, a second PCR ran about 6 to 11 cycles. TCRdb re-called the 5' RACE reads through MiXCR, storing one row per CDR3 protein. The sample records 1.5 million to 2 million distinct CDR3 sequences, about two fifths being singletons. Sequencing input: blood. The TCR sequence derives from a human donor in good health.

The CDR3 is CASSLFSGAVHAPYNEQFF. CDR3 DNA sequence: TGTGCCAGCAGCTTATTTTCAGGAGCCGTTCACGCTCCTTACAATGAGCAGTTCTTC. This rearrangement joins TRBV7-9 to TRBJ2-1; D ambiguous. The germline V gene encodes CDR1 SEHNR and CDR2 FQNEAQ (reference sequence). The CDR3 has 19 residues. The V end was cut by 2 bases, the J end by 4 bases, with 24 bases between.